The entry below gives a single TCR beta chain sequence along with its context. Antigen: not known. This entry comes from a study of immune evolution from preneoplasia to lung adenocarcinoma. Trimming shortened V by 6 bases and J by 7 bases, and 15 bases separated the two germline ends. There are 14 residues in the CDR3. Germline loops: CDR1 SGHAT, CDR2 FQNNGV. Generated by immunoSEQ multiplex PCR, the TCRdb table keeps only in-frame clones and is missing some. Here the sample spans over 5,500 clones, 75% to 90% being singletons. Patients had resection in Japan or China between about 2014 and 2018. Premalignant or tumor cells were enriched by macro-dissection after pathologic assessment. Study results and limitations: KRAS-mutant nodules had the highest T cell clonality.

The receptor's source is a donor at least 70 years old with lung adenocarcinoma. Source material: FFPE lung adenocarcinoma in situ tissue. The rearrangement links TRBV11-2 to TRBJ2-2, with D perhaps TRBD1 or TRBD2 (6 bases each). The CDR3 DNA reads TGTGCCAGCAGATCCACGGGGGCGGGCGGGGAGCTGTTTTTT. Amino acids: CASRSTGAGGELFF.